A selection of T cell receptor beta chains follows, all from one sample in a study of PD-1 blockade in mismatch repair-deficient tumors. Repertoires were generated with immunoSEQ multiplex PCR, while TCRdb's copy carries only in-frame clones and drops some. Of 15,000 to 25,000 clones listed, about four fifths are singletons. Sequencing used PBMCs, obtained 52 weeks after starting pembrolizumab. The receptors derive from an adult with mismatch repair-deficient cancer. The CDR3 runs from the conserved cysteine through the conserved F or W. A D gene is named only where the DNA matches it firmly.

d_call: TRBD2; j_call: TRBJ2-1; v_call: TRBV5-4; cdr3_aa: CASSPRTSAYNEQFF
d_call: NA; j_call: TRBJ2-6; v_call: TRBV2; cdr3_aa: CASGGGVLTF
d_call: NA; j_call: TRBJ2-5; v_call: TRBV5-4; cdr3_aa: CASSLDGSRETQYF
d_call: TRBD1; j_call: TRBJ1-3; v_call: TRBV11-2; cdr3_aa: CASSALTGRTGNTIYF
d_call: TRBD1; j_call: TRBJ1-1; v_call: TRBV6-5; cdr3_aa: CASSDNRGTEAFF
d_call: NA; j_call: TRBJ1-2; v_call: TRBV6-1; cdr3_aa: CASSVQDYGGYTF
d_call: TRBD2; j_call: TRBJ2-1; v_call: TRBV15; cdr3_aa: CATSRASGRAGNEQFF
d_call: NA; j_call: TRBJ2-1; v_call: TRBV5-1; cdr3_aa: CASSPSAGINEQFF
d_call: NA; j_call: TRBJ2-7; v_call: TRBV13; cdr3_aa: CASSLGYYEQYF
d_call: NA; j_call: TRBJ2-1; v_call: TRBV9; cdr3_aa: CASSVDPQGIHNEQFF
d_call: TRBD1; j_call: TRBJ2-7; v_call: TRBV27; cdr3_aa: CASSSRQGYFYEQYF
d_call: NA; j_call: TRBJ1-1; v_call: TRBV9; cdr3_aa: CASSVGGGTKAFF
d_call: NA; j_call: TRBJ1-5; v_call: TRBV7-9; cdr3_aa: CASSLEQGGQPQHF
d_call: NA; j_call: TRBJ2-7; v_call: TRBV27; cdr3_aa: CASSQGYEQYF
d_call: NA; j_call: TRBJ1-5; v_call: TRBV23-1; cdr3_aa: CASSQNQGNSNQPQHF
d_call: TRBD2; j_call: TRBJ2-5; v_call: TRBV5-5; cdr3_aa: CASSLRTSGRSQETQYF